This T cell receptor beta chain was recovered during a study of cytomegalovirus exposure and HLA in healthy donors. Germline V gene sequence: CDR1 LNHDA, CDR2 SQIVND (reference sequence). Trimming removed 6 bases from V and 7 bases from J, with 24 bases in between. The CDR3 sequence is 16 residues long. PCR was performed using 60 Vbeta and 13 Jbeta primers. Profiled with immunoSEQ multiplex PCR; TCRdb holds only in-frame clones, not every one. Of under 150,000 clones in the sample, approximately 80% were seen once. This TCR derives from a woman aged 40 to 50 in good health and CMV-seropositive. Sequenced input: PBMCs. V gene TRBV19 combines with J gene TRBJ1-2; D is perhaps TRBD1 (5 bases). CDR3 DNA: TGTGCCAGTAGCGAAGCGTGGGGCAGGACACTCTCTGGCTACACCTTC. Amino acid sequence: CASSEAWGRTLSGYTF.